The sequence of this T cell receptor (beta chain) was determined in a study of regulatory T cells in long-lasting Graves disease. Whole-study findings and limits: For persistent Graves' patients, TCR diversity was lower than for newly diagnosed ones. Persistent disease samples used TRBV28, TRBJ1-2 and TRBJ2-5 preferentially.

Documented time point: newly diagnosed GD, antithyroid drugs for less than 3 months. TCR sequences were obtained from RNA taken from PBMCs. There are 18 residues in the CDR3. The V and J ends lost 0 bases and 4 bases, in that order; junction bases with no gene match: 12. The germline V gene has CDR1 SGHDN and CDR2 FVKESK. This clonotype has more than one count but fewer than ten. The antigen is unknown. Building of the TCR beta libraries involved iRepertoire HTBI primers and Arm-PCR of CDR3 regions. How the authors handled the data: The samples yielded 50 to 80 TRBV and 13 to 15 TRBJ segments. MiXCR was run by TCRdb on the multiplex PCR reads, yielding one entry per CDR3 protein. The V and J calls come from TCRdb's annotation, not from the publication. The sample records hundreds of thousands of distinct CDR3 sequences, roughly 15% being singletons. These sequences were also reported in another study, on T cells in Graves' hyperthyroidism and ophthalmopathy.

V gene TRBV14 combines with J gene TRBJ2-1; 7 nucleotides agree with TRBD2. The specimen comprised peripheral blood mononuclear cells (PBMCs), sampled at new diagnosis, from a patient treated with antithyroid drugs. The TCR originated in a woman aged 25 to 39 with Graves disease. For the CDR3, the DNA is TGTGCCAGCAGCCAAGAACGTCGCTGGGCTAGCGGTTACAATGAGCAGTTCTTC. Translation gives CASSQERRWASGYNEQFF.